The 5 T cell receptor beta chains below were found in one sample sequenced in a study of T cell changes during pregnancy in multiple sclerosis. TCRdb keeps only in-frame clones here, not all; method: immunoSEQ multiplex PCR. Here the sample spans 33,000 or so clones, 91% being singletons. Source: CD8+ T cells from peripheral blood mononuclear cells, taken in the second trimester of pregnancy. The receptors here all came from a female donor in good health, enrolled as a control in a pregnancy study.

The chain links TRBV7-8 to TRBJ1-4; D gene uncertain. The CDR3 has 17 residues. Per the germline V gene, CDR1 is SGHVS and CDR2 is FQNEAQ. The ends were cut back, 5 bases at V and 0 bases at J, with 16 bases in the middle. The CDR3 reads CASSPPENSATNEKLFF. The CDR3 coding sequence is TGTGCCAGCAGCCCCCCGGAAAACAGTGCAACTAATGAAAAACTGTTTTTT.

The V gene is TRBV5-8, the J gene TRBJ2-2; D uncertain. From germline, CDR1 is SGHTS and CDR2 YDEGEE. This CDR3 spans 13 amino acids. The V gene lost 0 bases and the J gene lost 5 bases, with 5 bases spanning the gap. CDR3 sequence: CASSLVNTGELFF. CDR3 nucleotide sequence: TGTGCCAGCAGCTTGGTCAATACCGGGGAGCTGTTTTTT. The full variable domain, in which reference TRBV5-8 and TRBJ2-2 provide the parts outside the CDR3, is EAGVTQSPTHLIKTRGQQATLRCSPISGHTSVYWYQQALGLGLQFLLWYDEGEERNRGNFPPRFSGRQFPNYSSELNVNALELEDSALYLCASSLVNTGELFFGEGSRLTVL.

The chain combines TRBV7-2 with TRBJ1-2; the match to TRBD1 covers 12 bases. The CDR3 totals 14 residues. Unmatched junction bases numbered 1, after V lost 5 bases and J lost 3 bases. Germline values: CDR1 SGHTA, CDR2 FQGNSA. The CDR3 nucleotides are TGTGCCAGCAGCGGGACAGGGGGCTACTATGGCTACACCTTC. It encodes CASSGTGGYYGYTF.

The rearrangement joins TRBV4-1 to TRBJ2-1, with D possibly being TRBD1 (5 bases). CDR3 length: 14 amino acids. CDR1 and CDR2 (germline): MGHRA, YSYEKL. The V end lost 4 bases, the J end lost 3 bases, and 10 bases lay between the germline ends. CDR3 residues: CASSLGHFYNEQFF. Written as DNA, the CDR3 is TGCGCCAGCAGCCTCGGACATTTCTACAATGAGCAGTTCTTC.

This clone has a single count. The chain uses TRBV13 and TRBJ2-1; a weak D match, TRBD2 (6 bases). Trimming removed 1 base from V and 2 bases from J, with 18 bases in between. This CDR3 is built from 18 residues. Germline CDR1 and CDR2: PRHDT and FYEKMQ (reference sequence). In DNA form, the CDR3 reads TGTGCCAGCAGCTTAGTCCTCGGACTACCGACCGCCTACAATGAGCAGTTCTTC. This gives the protein CASSLVLGLPTAYNEQFF.